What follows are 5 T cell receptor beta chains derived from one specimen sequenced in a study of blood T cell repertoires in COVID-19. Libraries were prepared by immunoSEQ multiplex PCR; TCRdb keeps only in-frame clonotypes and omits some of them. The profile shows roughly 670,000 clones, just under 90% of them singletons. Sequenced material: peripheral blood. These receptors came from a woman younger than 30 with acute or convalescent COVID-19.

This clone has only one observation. Written as DNA, the CDR3 is TGTGCCAGCAGTTGGGACAGGCCCTACGAGCAGTACTTC. Amino acids: CASSWDRPYEQYF. V and J are TRBV6-5 and TRBJ2-7; 8 positions agree with TRBD1. The trim removed 4 bases at V and 2 bases at J, leaving 1 base unmatched. CDR1 is MNHEY, CDR2 SVGAGI, per germline. The CDR3 has 13 amino acids.

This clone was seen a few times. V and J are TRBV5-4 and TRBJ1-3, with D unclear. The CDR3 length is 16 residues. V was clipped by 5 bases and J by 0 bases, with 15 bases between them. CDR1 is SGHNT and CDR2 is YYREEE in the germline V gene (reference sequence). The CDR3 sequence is CASRPEGRTSGNTIYF. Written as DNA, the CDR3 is TGTGCCAGCAGGCCCGAGGGCCGGACCTCTGGAAACACCATATATTTT.

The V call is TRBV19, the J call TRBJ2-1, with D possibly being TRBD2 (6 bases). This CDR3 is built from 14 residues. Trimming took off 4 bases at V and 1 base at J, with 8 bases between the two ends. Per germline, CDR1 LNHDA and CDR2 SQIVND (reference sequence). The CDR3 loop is CASSTRGSYNEQFF. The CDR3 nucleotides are TGTGCCAGTAGTACCCGGGGGTCCTACAATGAGCAGTTCTTC.

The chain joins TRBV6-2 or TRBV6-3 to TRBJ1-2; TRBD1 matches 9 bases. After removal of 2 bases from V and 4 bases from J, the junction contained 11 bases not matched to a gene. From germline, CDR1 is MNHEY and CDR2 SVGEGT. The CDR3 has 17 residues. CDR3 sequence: CASSYRGQGRSVYGYTF. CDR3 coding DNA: TGTGCCAGCAGTTACCGGGGACAGGGAAGGTCGGTCTATGGCTACACCTTC.

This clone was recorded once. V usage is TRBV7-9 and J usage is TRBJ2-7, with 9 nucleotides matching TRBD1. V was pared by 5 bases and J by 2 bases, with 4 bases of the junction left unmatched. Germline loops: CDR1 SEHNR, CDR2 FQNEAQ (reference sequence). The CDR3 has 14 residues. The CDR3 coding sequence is TGTGCCAGCAGCCATCGGGACAGGGCCTACGAGCAGTACTTC. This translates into CASSHRDRAYEQYF.